These T cell receptor beta chains were read from a single sample in a study of PD-1 blockade in classical Hodgkin lymphoma. The assay was immunoSEQ multiplex PCR, and TCRdb's table has in-frame clones only and misses some. Of approximately 9,300 clones in the sample, about 91% are singletons; the top ten hold over 7.5%. Sample: CD8+ T cells from blood. These receptors originate from a human donor with classical Hodgkin lymphoma. CDR3s include the opening cysteine and the closing phenylalanine or tryptophan. A D gene is named only where the DNA matches it firmly. Not every row has a clone size; where given, it reads once, few, many or a size class.

clone_size	d_call	v_call	j_call	cdr3_aa	cdr3_nt
NA	TRBD2	TRBV4-2	TRBJ2-7	CASSQDTGGSYEQYF	TGTGCCAGCAGCCAAGATACGGGGGGCTCCTACGAGCAGTACTTC
NA	NA	TRBV4-1	TRBJ1-4	CASSHTDGPNEKLFF	TGCGCCAGCAGCCATACCGACGGGCCAAATGAAAAACTGTTTTTT
NA	TRBD2	TRBV13	TRBJ2-1	CASSSGTSGYNEQFF	TGTGCCAGCAGCTCCGGGACTAGCGGTTACAATGAGCAGTTCTTC
NA	TRBD1	TRBV7-2	TRBJ2-5	CASSLVLRGETQYF	TGTGCCAGCAGCTTAGTTCTCAGGGGGGAGACCCAGTACTTC
once	NA	TRBV19	TRBJ1-5	CASSPNLRGSSNQPQHF	TGTGCCAGTAGTCCCAACCTCAGGGGATCTAGCAATCAGCCCCAGCATTTT
once	TRBD1	TRBV28	TRBJ1-5	CASSFSGQGEFSNQPQHF	TGTGCCAGCAGTTTTTCGGGACAGGGGGAGTTTAGCAATCAGCCCCAGCATTTT
NA	NA	TRBV10-3	TRBJ1-2	CAISARTEDYGYTF	TGTGCCATCAGTGCGAGGACAGAAGACTATGGCTACACCTTC
NA	NA	TRBV5-6	TRBJ1-1	CASSGGFYTEAFF	TGTGCCAGCAGCGGGGGGTTTTACACTGAAGCTTTCTTT
NA	NA	TRBV7-9	TRBJ2-5	CASSPPGTGLYQETQYF	TGTGCCAGCAGCCCCCCTGGGACTGGACTGTACCAAGAGACCCAGTACTTC
once	TRBD2	TRBV6-1	TRBJ2-7	CASSDPMGGSYEQYF	TGTGCCAGCAGTGATCCGATGGGGGGGTCCTACGAGCAGTACTTC
NA	NA	TRBV19	TRBJ1-2	CASSVGPLQDGYTF	TGTGCCAGTAGTGTGGGGCCTCTCCAGGACGGCTACACCTTC
NA	NA	TRBV10-2	TRBJ2-2	CASRTSPAANTGELFF	TGCGCCAGCAGAACCTCCCCGGCTGCGAACACCGGGGAGCTGTTTTTT
once	NA	TRBV6-6	TRBJ2-5	CASSSGGPRETQYF	TGTGCCAGCAGTTCAGGCGGGCCGAGGGAGACCCAGTACTTC
NA	TRBD1	TRBV28	TRBJ2-7	CASSPRTGWYEQYF	TGTGCCAGCAGTCCCCGGACAGGGTGGTACGAGCAGTACTTC
NA	TRBD2	TRBV7-8	TRBJ2-5	CASSSWLSGGAETQYF	TGTGCCAGCAGCTCGTGGCTCAGCGGGGGGGCAGAGACCCAGTACTTC
NA	NA	TRBV7-5	TRBJ2-7	CVRSLVGTGYEQYF	TGTGTCAGAAGCTTAGTCGGCACCGGCTACGAGCAGTACTTC
NA	NA	TRBV19	TRBJ2-7	CASSSGVGEQYF	TGTGCCAGTAGTTCCGGGGTGGGGGAGCAGTACTTC
NA	NA	TRBV5-4	TRBJ1-6	CASSLDEAPLHF	TGTGCCAGCAGCTTGGACGAGGCGCCCCTCCACTTT
once	NA	TRBV9	TRBJ1-3	CASSVPQTTGTLSGNTIYF	TGTGCCAGCAGCGTACCCCAAACCACCGGGACCCTCTCTGGAAACACCATATATTTT
NA	TRBD2	TRBV27	TRBJ2-3	CASSLGGERGTDTQYF	TGTGCCAGCAGTTTAGGGGGGGAGAGGGGCACAGATACGCAGTATTTT
NA	NA	TRBV5-1	TRBJ1-1	CASSLYVRGLGTEAFF	TGCGCCAGCAGCTTGTACGTCAGGGGACTAGGCACTGAAGCTTTCTTT
NA	NA	TRBV5-1	TRBJ2-7	CASSLSPGPFYEQYF	TGCGCCAGCAGCCTATCACCGGGGCCTTTCTACGAGCAGTACTTC
once	TRBD1	TRBV2	TRBJ2-6	CASSDGTGTSGANVLTF	TGTGCCAGCAGTGACGGGACAGGGACCTCTGGGGCCAACGTCCTGACTTTC
NA	NA	TRBV7-7	TRBJ2-5	CASRTLTEEETQYF	TGTGCTAGCAGAACTCTGACAGAGGAAGAGACCCAGTACTTC
NA	NA	TRBV5-5	TRBJ2-5	CASSDRTYQETQYF	TGTGCCAGCAGCGACCGGACATACCAAGAGACCCAGTACTTC
NA	NA	TRBV28	TRBJ2-2	CASSRSNTGELFF	TGTGCCAGCAGCCGATCGAACACCGGGGAGCTGTTTTTT
NA	NA	TRBV11-2	TRBJ2-1	CASSSSAAEQFF	TGTGCCAGCAGCTCTAGCGCAGCGGAGCAGTTCTTC
NA	NA	TRBV4-1	TRBJ2-7	CASSQDRGTASYEQYF	TGCGCCAGCAGCCAAGATCGGGGGACAGCGTCCTACGAGCAGTACTTC
NA	NA	TRBV5-1	TRBJ2-7	CASSPGTVIRLAYEQYF	TGCGCCAGCAGCCCCGGGACGGTGATAAGGTTGGCCTACGAGCAGTACTTC
NA	TRBD2	TRBV5-1	TRBJ2-7	CASSLVGPSGRKYF	TGCGCCAGCAGCTTGGTAGGGCCTAGCGGAAGGAAATACTTC
few	NA	TRBV4-2	TRBJ2-1	CASSQEAGTVYNEQFF	TGTGCCAGCAGCCAAGAGGCCGGGACGGTCTACAATGAGCAGTTCTTC
NA	NA	TRBV7-8	TRBJ2-7	CASSYEQGYEQYF	TGTGCCAGCAGCTACGAACAGGGCTACGAGCAGTACTTC
NA	TRBD2	TRBV7-9	TRBJ2-1	CASSPRTSGGIGPFF	TGTGCCAGCAGCCCAAGGACTAGCGGGGGAATCGGTCCGTTCTTC
once	TRBD2	TRBV2	TRBJ2-2	CASNPTSGGVVRIRELFF	TGTGCCAGCAACCCGACTAGCGGGGGGGTTGTACGTATCCGGGAGCTGTTTTTT
few	NA	TRBV7-8	TRBJ2-1	CASRTSSYNEQFF	TGTGCCTCCCGGACAAGCTCCTACAATGAGCAGTTCTTC
NA	TRBD1	TRBV5-1	TRBJ2-6	CASSFFAGGVPGANVLTF	TGCGCCAGCAGCTTCTTCGCAGGGGGCGTCCCTGGGGCCAACGTCCTGACTTTC
NA	TRBD1	TRBV9	TRBJ1-5	CASIRDSSNQPQHF	TGTGCCAGCATAAGGGACAGTAGCAATCAGCCCCAGCATTTT
once	NA	TRBV10-1	TRBJ1-2	CASSEWLGSGGYTF	TGCGCCAGCAGTGAGTGGCTCGGGAGTGGTGGCTACACCTTC
NA	NA	TRBV5-6	TRBJ1-1	CASSLGAMGNLEAFF	TGTGCCAGCAGCTTAGGCGCAATGGGAAACCTTGAAGCTTTCTTT
NA	NA	TRBV9	TRBJ2-1	CASSVGWGSNEQFF	TGTGCCAGCAGCGTAGGATGGGGTAGTAATGAGCAGTTCTTC
NA	NA	TRBV13	TRBJ2-2	CASSDPNTGELFF	TGTGCCAGCAGCGATCCGAACACCGGGGAGCTGTTTTTT
NA	NA	TRBV7-8	TRBJ2-1	CASSLGGGAYYEQFF	TGTGCCAGCAGCCTGGGGGGGGGCGCGTACTATGAGCAGTTCTTC
once	NA	TRBV6-6	TRBJ2-2	CASSSWTSHGELFF	TGTGCCAGCAGTTCATGGACATCTCACGGGGAGCTGTTTTTT
NA	NA	TRBV7-9	TRBJ2-3	CASSLGVDPTDTQYF	TGTGCCAGCAGCTTAGGGGTAGACCCCACAGATACGCAGTATTTT
NA	NA	TRBV27	TRBJ1-5	CASSLRGQNQPQHF	TGTGCCAGCAGTTTAAGAGGGCAAAATCAGCCCCAGCATTTT